The T cell receptor (beta chain) under discussion was sequenced for a study of T cells after yellow fever vaccination. As for the study in general: Preparation used SMART-Seq v4 Ultra Low Input for the low-cell-number fractions. General observations from the study: Clonotypes appearing in both CD4 and CD8 compartments existed, and their share was small. Contamination by abundant bulk-population clonotypes could be present in FACS-sorted repertoires.

UMIs and a universal primer site were added when TCR cDNA was made by 5'RACE template switching. Using its own MiXCR run on the 5' RACE reads, TCRdb lists one record per CDR3 protein. The sample shows a few hundred thousand distinct CDR3 sequences, around a sixth of them seen only once. V was pared by 4 bases and J by 5 bases, with 8 bases between. The CDR3 spans 12 residues. Germline V lookup: CDR1 SGHAT, CDR2 FQNNGV. There are a few counts of this clonotype. Its antigen remains unidentified. The sequence came from a man aged 18 to 29 who received the YFV17D yellow fever vaccine. This specimen consisted of PBMCs, obtained before the yellow fever booster vaccination. The chain recombines TRBV11-2 with TRBJ2-5; D may be TRBD2 (6 bases). The chain's CDR3 is CASSWGVETQYF. In nucleotides, the CDR3 is TGTGCCAGCAGCTGGGGGGTCGAGACCCAGTACTTC.